This TCR beta chain is from a study of shared clonotypes between healthy human individuals. V lost 0 bases and J lost 0, with 12 bases in between. CDR1 is ENHRY and CDR2 is SYGVKD in the germline V gene. The length of the CDR3 is 17 residues. Sequencing used immunoSEQ multiplex PCR; TCRdb keeps in-frame clones, though not all of them. The repertoire holds over 1.5 million clones, with 98% as singletons. Study-wide points: Blood alone was sampled, and tissue repertoires likely differ.

For this clone: Its antigen is unknown.

The chain is built from TRBV10-3 and TRBJ1-5; D is ambiguous. The specimen sequenced was naive CD4+ T cells sorted from blood. Subset reported: CD45RA+ positively selected. This receptor was identified in a man aged 25 to 40 in good health. In nucleotides, the CDR3 is TGTGCCATCAGTGAGTCTGGAGAAACGTTTAGCAATCAGCCCCAGCATTTT. This encodes CAISESGETFSNQPQHF.